These 21 T cell receptor beta chains were sequenced from one sample in a study of cytomegalovirus exposure and HLA in healthy donors. The protocol was immunoSEQ multiplex PCR, while the TCRdb copy is restricted to in-frame clones and leaves out a portion. This table holds some 150,000 clones, around 84% found once. Material: PBMCs. The origin of the receptors is a human donor in good health.

The genes are TRBV11-3 and TRBJ1-1; possibly TRBD1 for D (5 bases). Deletions cut 3 bases from V and 3 bases from J, with 8 bases between. Germline CDR1 reads SGHNT; CDR2 reads YENEEA. This CDR3 has 13 residues. The DNA for the CDR3 is TGTGCCAGCAGCTTCCGCAGGGACACTGAAGCTTTCTTT. Its protein is CASSFRRDTEAFF.

The CDR3 sequence: CASSYVPLGTEAFF. CDR3 DNA: TGTGCCAGCAGTTACGTCCCCCTAGGCACTGAAGCTTTCTTT. J is TRBJ1-1 and V is TRBV6-5; D ambiguous. Germline CDR1 reads MNHEY; CDR2 reads SVGAGI. This CDR3 region has 14 residues. V shed 2 bases and J shed 4 bases, with 11 bases lying between them.

This chain connects TRBV5-1 to TRBJ2-7; D gene ambiguous. The CDR3 has 15 amino acids. CDR1 is SGHRS, CDR2 YFSETQ, per germline. The V end lost 0 bases, the J end lost 3 bases, and 13 bases lay between the germline ends. The CDR3 region has the DNA TGCGCCAGCAGCTTGGGTGGTCCGGGTGGCTACGAGCAGTACTTC. It yields the protein CASSLGGPGGYEQYF.

This rearrangement joins TRBV14 to TRBJ2-6; the match to TRBD1 covers 7 bases. After removal of 3 bases from V and 0 bases from J, the junction contained 20 bases not matched to a gene. The length of the CDR3 is 22 residues. CDR1 is SGHDN and CDR2 is FVKESK in the germline V gene. The CDR3 nucleotides are TGTGCCAGCAGCCAGGGGAACCGACAGGGCCTTTGCCTTGGCTCTGGGGCCAACGTCCTGACTTTC. Translation: CASSQGNRQGLCLGSGANVLTF. Filled out from reference TRBV14 and TRBJ2-6, the complete variable domain reads EAGVTQFPSHSVIEKGQTVTLRCDPISGHDNLYWYRRVMGKEIKFLLHFVKESKQDESGMPNNRFLAERTGGTYSTLKVQPAELEDSGVYFCASSQGNRQGLCLGSGANVLTFGAGSRLTVL.

This clone was seen a single time. This chain links TRBV5-1 with TRBJ1-3; no clear D. CDR3 length: 17 residues. Germline lookup yields CDR1 SGHRS and CDR2 YFSETQ. V lost 0 bases to trimming and J lost 0 bases, with 13 bases between them. CDR3 DNA: TGCGCCAGCAGCTTGGTAGGACTACTCCGCTCTGGAAACACCATATATTTT. Translation gives CASSLVGLLRSGNTIYF.

The chain employs TRBV7-7 and TRBJ2-3; tentative D call: TRBD1 (6 bases). Germline V gene lookup returns CDR1 SSHAT and CDR2 FNYEAQ (reference sequence). V lost 2 bases and J lost 4, with 10 bases in between. The CDR3 loop spans 14 amino acids. In DNA, the CDR3 is TGTGCCAGCAGCTTATCGTACAGGGCAGATACGCAGTATTTT. This encodes CASSLSYRADTQYF.

Only one count was recorded for this clone. The rearrangement links TRBV7-9 to TRBJ2-3, with 7 bases identical to TRBD1. Per the germline V gene, CDR1 is SEHNR and CDR2 is FQNEAQ (reference sequence). Trimming took 5 bases from V and 1 from J; bases not matched to a gene: 3. The CDR3 runs to 14 residues. The CDR3 sequence is CASSLGQGTDTQYF. CDR3 bases: TGTGCCAGCAGCCTAGGACAGGGCACAGATACGCAGTATTTT.

The chain is built from TRBV10-3 and TRBJ1-1; 8 nucleotides align to TRBD1. The CDR3 spans 13 residues. Germline CDR1 and CDR2: ENHRY and SYGVKD. Germline trimming cut 10 bases from V and 1 base from J; bases unmatched to any gene: 5. CDR3 sequence reads: CATTGQANTEAFF. The CDR3 bases are TGTGCCACCACGGGACAGGCGAACACTGAAGCTTTCTTT.

The V and J genes are TRBV4-1 and TRBJ2-1, with 10 bases fitting TRBD2. The J segment lost 14 bases and the V segment lost 0 bases, leaving 13 bases of the junction unmatched. CDR3 length equals 16 residues. Germline CDR1 MGHRA, CDR2 YSYEKL. CDR3 sequence (DNA): TGCGCCAGCAGCCAAGATGTAGGGGCTAGCGGGAGCCGTGAGTTCTTC. It specifies CASSQDVGASGSREFF.

This chain uses TRBV7-8 with TRBJ1-5, with D unresolved. With 5 bases removed from V and 1 base from J, the gap between germline ends came to 12 bases. CDR1 is SGHVS, CDR2 FQNEAQ, per germline. The CDR3 consists of 15 residues. CDR3 protein: CASSPRVVSNQPQHF. The CDR3 DNA sequence: TGTGCCAGCAGCCCCCGGGTGGTAAGCAATCAGCCCCAGCATTTT.

The gene calls are TRBV5-4 and TRBJ2-2; TRBD1 matches 9 bases. Germline V gene lookup returns CDR1 SGHNT and CDR2 YYREEE (reference sequence). The CDR3 has 16 residues. Trimming removed 2 bases from V and 6 bases from J; junction bases left unmatched: 8. Written as DNA, the CDR3 is TGTGCCAGCAGCTTTCCCGGGACAGGGTCCCCCGGGGAGCTGTTTTTT. Amino acid sequence: CASSFPGTGSPGELFF.

The chain recombines TRBV4-2 with TRBJ2-1; 7 bases line up with TRBD2. V gave up 3 bases and J gave up 1 base; unmatched junction bases: 3. The CDR3 runs to 15 residues. From germline, CDR1 is LGHNA and CDR2 YNFKEQ. The DNA of the CDR3 is TGTGCCAGCAGCCAGGGGGGAGGGTCCTACAATGAGCAGTTCTTC. Translated, it gives CASSQGGGSYNEQFF.

This chain uses TRBV11-3 with TRBJ1-1; no clear D. V was pared by 2 bases and J by 1 base, with 14 bases between. Germline CDR1 is SGHNT and CDR2 is YENEEA. The CDR3 contains 16 residues. CDR3 in DNA: TGTGCCAGCAGCTTATTAGCTTTAGTAGGGAACACTGAAGCTTTCTTT. It translates to CASSLLALVGNTEAFF.

This clone was picked up one time. The rearrangement links TRBV7-9 to TRBJ2-5, with 9 bases that match TRBD1. Looked up from germline, CDR1 is SEHNR and CDR2 is FQNEAQ (reference sequence). J was trimmed by 2 bases and V by 6 bases; bases with no gene match: 13. CDR3 size: 17 residues. CDR3: CASRNINRGRLQETQYF. The DNA for the CDR3 is TGTGCCAGCAGGAACATAAACAGGGGGCGCTTGCAAGAGACCCAGTACTTC.

The rearrangement uses TRBV9 and TRBJ2-3; 9 bases agree with TRBD2. Germline values: CDR1 SGDLS, CDR2 YYNGEE. This CDR3 is 16 amino acids long. V lost 3 bases and J lost 0; bases outside the gene matches: 5. The CDR3, as DNA: TGTGCCAGCAGCGCCGTAGCGGGGGCAAGCACAGATACGCAGTATTTT. This codes for CASSAVAGASTDTQYF.

The table lists this clone with a count of one. The CDR3 protein is CASSLGQGANEQYF. CDR3 nucleotides: TGCGCCAGCAGCTTGGGACAGGGGGCCAACGAGCAGTACTTC. The chain is built from TRBV5-1 and TRBJ2-7, with 10 bases aligning to TRBD1. The CDR3 extends over 14 amino acids. Germline assignment: CDR1 SGHRS and CDR2 YFSETQ. V gave up 0 bases and J gave up 5 bases; unmatched junction bases: 2.

V gene TRBV25-1 combines with J gene TRBJ2-5; TRBD1 aligns across 9 bases. Germline CDR1 MGHDK, CDR2 SYGVNS. There are 15 residues in the CDR3. With V trimmed by 1 base and J by 5 bases, 5 bases remained unmatched. CDR3 protein: CASSESTGGAETQYF. In nucleotides, the CDR3 is TGTGCCAGCAGTGAATCGACAGGGGGTGCGGAGACCCAGTACTTC.

V usage is TRBV21-1 and J usage is TRBJ1-2. TRBV21-1 represents a pseudogene. The CDR3 runs 15 residues. The CDR3 reads CASKAALWRHYGYTF. In DNA, the CDR3 is TGTGCCAGCAAAGCAGCCCTATGGAGACACTATGGCTACACCTTC.

The chain carries TRBV27 and TRBJ2-1; D possibly corresponds to TRBD1 (5 bases). The V gene lost 4 bases and the J gene lost 12 bases, with 13 bases spanning the gap. CDR1 is MNHEY, CDR2 SMNVEV, per germline (reference sequence). There are 12 residues in the CDR3. CDR3 residues: CASSSSGQGQFF. The DNA for the CDR3 is TGTGCCAGCAGTTCGTCAGGGCAGGGGCAGTTCTTC.

The rearrangement joins TRBV27 to TRBJ2-7, with 8 bases identical to TRBD2. Germline V gene lookup returns CDR1 MNHEY and CDR2 SMNVEV (reference sequence). V shed 6 bases and J 4 bases; nucleotides not matched to a gene: 11. CDR3 length: 15 amino acids. For the CDR3, the DNA is TGTGCCAGCAGGCAAGGAGCGGGAGAGGCGTACGAGCAGTACTTC. This gives the protein CASRQGAGEAYEQYF.

The rearrangement uses TRBV6-1 and TRBJ1-3; D is unclear. The CDR3 consists of 13 residues. The germline CDR1 and CDR2 sequences are MNHNS and SASEGT. V was clipped by 4 bases and J by 4 bases, with 8 bases between them. In DNA form, the CDR3 reads TGTGCCAGCAGTGCCGGGAACGGAAACACCATATATTTT. This gives the protein CASSAGNGNTIYF.